The following is a T cell receptor (beta chain) sequence with its context. What it binds is not known. CDR3 length: 14 residues. Per germline, CDR1 SNHLY and CDR2 FYNNEI. V gave up 5 bases and J gave up 3 bases; unmatched junction bases: 4. This sample was included in a study of cytomegalovirus exposure and HLA in healthy donors. Study summary: Early released data comprised around 79 million unique TCRs from HLA-typed donors. Study outcomes and limitations: A later analysis linked a missense variant in DCLRE1C to the trimming of TCR beta V and J genes. Later, TCR association rates were found to vary by HLA locus, highest for DRB1 and lowest for HLA-C.

This PCR relied on a set of 60 Vbeta primers and 13 Jbeta primers. The protocol was immunoSEQ multiplex PCR, while the TCRdb copy is restricted to in-frame clones and leaves out a portion. The table has 40,000 to 45,000 clones, 70% to 80% seen once. V and J are TRBV2 and TRBJ2-3; TRBD2 matches at 8 bases. The clonotype originates from a man aged 30 to 45 in good health and CMV-seronegative. The sequencing input was PBMCs. The CDR3: CASSSGRKTDTQYF. For the CDR3, the DNA is TGTGCCAGCAGTAGCGGGAGAAAGACAGATACGCAGTATTTT.